The 30 T cell receptor beta chains below come from one sample, sequenced in a study of cytomegalovirus exposure and HLA in healthy donors. The study ran its PCR with 60 Vbeta and 13 Jbeta primers. Generated by immunoSEQ multiplex PCR, the TCRdb table keeps only in-frame clones and is missing some. The profile shows 100,000 or so clones, about three quarters of them singletons. The sample comprised PBMCs. Receptor source: a woman between 35 and 50 years old in good health and CMV-seropositive.

The gene calls are TRBV27 and TRBJ2-3; D gene unclear. Germline CDR1 reads MNHEY; CDR2 reads SMNVEV (reference sequence). V lost 6 bases, J lost 4 bases, and 14 bases lay in between. CDR3 length: 14 amino acids. In DNA form, the CDR3 reads TGTGCCAGCAGGGAGTACTTGTTCTCAGATACGCAGTATTTT. It translates to CASREYLFSDTQYF.

This rearrangement joins TRBV29-1 to TRBJ1-2, with D possibly TRBD1 on 5 matching bases. Germline V gene lookup returns CDR1 SQVTM and CDR2 ANQGSEA. V shed 3 bases and J shed 8 bases, with 13 bases lying between them. The CDR3 extends over 12 amino acids. The CDR3 nucleotides read TGCAGCGTTGAGGGGCCCCAACAGGGCTACACCTTC. It specifies CSVEGPQQGYTF.

V gene TRBV6-1 combines with J gene TRBJ2-3; the match to TRBD2 covers 11 bases. Losses at the gene ends were 4 bases for V and 1 base for J; bases not matched to a gene: 4. The germline V gene encodes CDR1 MNHNS and CDR2 SASEGT. The CDR3 has 16 residues. The CDR3 nucleotides read TGTGCCAGCAGTGTTATACTAGCGGGAGGCACAGATACGCAGTATTTT. Translated, it gives CASSVILAGGTDTQYF.

The gene calls are TRBV7-6 and TRBJ2-5, with TRBD1 matching over 7 bases. CDR3 size: 16 residues. The germline V gene has CDR1 SGHVS and CDR2 FNYEAQ. The junction had 10 bases not matched to a gene; V was cut back by 2 bases and J by 4 bases. The CDR3 protein is CASSLSAQGFGETQYF. CDR3 in DNA: TGTGCCAGCAGCTTAAGTGCACAGGGGTTTGGAGAGACCCAGTACTTC.

J is TRBJ2-7 and V is TRBV28, with D uncertain. The germline V and J ends were trimmed by 2 bases and 0 bases, with 8 bases remaining between them. The germline V gene encodes CDR1 MDHEN and CDR2 SYDVKM. CDR3 length: 14 amino acids. The CDR3 nucleotides are TGTGCCAGCAGTTTAGTACAGATCTCCTACGAGCAGTACTTC. It translates to CASSLVQISYEQYF.

This clone was seen a handful of times. The V and J genes are TRBV5-6 and TRBJ2-3, with D possibly TRBD2 on 6 matching bases. The CDR3 spans 14 residues. Between the trimmed V and J ends, which lost 3 bases and 4 bases, there was a span of 12 bases. Germline CDR1 reads SGHDT; CDR2 reads YYEEEE. The CDR3: CASSSDGGADTQYF. The CDR3 DNA reads as TGTGCCAGCAGCTCAGACGGAGGGGCAGATACGCAGTATTTT.

This sequence joins TRBV18 and TRBJ2-5; D is unclear. Trimming took off 0 bases at V and 5 bases at J, with 7 bases between the two ends. The germline V gene encodes CDR1 KGHSH and CDR2 LQKENI. This CDR3 spans 13 amino acids. CDR3: CASSPPALETQYF. The CDR3 nucleotides are TGTGCCAGCTCACCACCGGCTTTGGAGACCCAGTACTTC. Together with reference TRBV18 and TRBJ2-5, the CDR3 gives the full variable domain: NAGVMQNPRHLVRRRGQEARLRCSPMKGHSHVYWYRQLPEEGLKFMVYLQKENIIDESGMPKERFSAEFPKEGPSILRIQQVVRGDSAAYFCASSPPALETQYFGPGTRLLVL.

The chain joins TRBV27 to TRBJ2-5; 7 bases match TRBD2. This CDR3 comprises 19 residues. The V and J ends lost 3 bases and 2 bases, in that order; junction bases with no gene match: 18. Germline V gene lookup returns CDR1 MNHEY and CDR2 SMNVEV (reference sequence). CDR3 protein: CASSFGGAHLREKQETQYF. CDR3 DNA sequence: TGTGCCAGCAGTTTTGGGGGAGCCCACTTGCGGGAGAAACAAGAGACCCAGTACTTC.

This clone came up once. V is TRBV4-2 and J is TRBJ2-7, with TRBD1 matching over 9 bases. J was trimmed by 1 base and V by 4 bases; bases with no gene match: 5. The CDR3 is made up of 15 amino acids. The germline CDR1 and CDR2 sequences are LGHNA and YNFKEQ. DNA for the CDR3: TGTGCCAGCAGCCCACCGGGACAGGGTTCCTACGAGCAGTACTTC. It translates to CASSPPGQGSYEQYF.

The chain is built from TRBV6-6 and TRBJ1-1, with no clear D. The CDR3 is 13 amino acids. Germline CDR1 and CDR2: MNHNY and SVGAGI (reference sequence). V shed 7 bases and J shed 1 base, with 10 bases lying between them. CDR3 loop: CASTQSGNTEAFF. The CDR3 DNA reads TGTGCCAGCACCCAAAGCGGGAACACTGAAGCTTTCTTT.

V usage is TRBV5-6 and J usage is TRBJ1-2; maybe TRBD1 (5 bases). Germline CDR1 is SGHDT and CDR2 is YYEEEE. V lost 0 bases to trimming and J lost 2 bases, with 17 bases between them. The CDR3 length is 17 residues. CDR3: CASSLDEVGQVNYGYTF. CDR3 nucleotide sequence: TGTGCCAGCAGCTTGGACGAAGTGGGGCAGGTGAACTATGGCTACACCTTC.

The V gene is TRBV5-1, the J gene TRBJ2-3; 7 bases match TRBD2. The CDR3 runs to 14 residues. Germline loops: CDR1 SGHRS, CDR2 YFSETQ. V trimming: 1 base; J trimming: 3 bases; junction bases outside the gene matches: 2. CDR3 sequence (DNA): TGCGCCAGCAGCTTGACCGGGAGGACAGATACGCAGTATTTT. As protein: CASSLTGRTDTQYF. Full variable domain (missing parts from reference TRBV5-1 and TRBJ2-3): KAGVTQTPRYLIKTRGQQVTLSCSPISGHRSVSWYQQTPGQGLQFLFEYFSETQRNKGNFPGRFSGRQFSNSRSEMNVSTLELGDSALYLCASSLTGRTDTQYFGPGTRLTVL.

The J gene is TRBJ2-1, the V gene TRBV5-1, with TRBD1 as a possible D gene (7 bases). This CDR3 is built from 16 residues. V gave up 2 bases and J gave up 0 bases, with 12 bases separating them. CDR1 is SGHRS, CDR2 YFSETQ, per germline. In nucleotides, the CDR3 is TGCGCCAGCAGCTTCCAGGGGGGACGCTCCTACAATGAGCAGTTCTTC. Amino acid sequence: CASSFQGGRSYNEQFF. The whole variable domain, remainder taken from reference TRBV5-1 and TRBJ2-1, is KAGVTQTPRYLIKTRGQQVTLSCSPISGHRSVSWYQQTPGQGLQFLFEYFSETQRNKGNFPGRFSGRQFSNSRSEMNVSTLELGDSALYLCASSFQGGRSYNEQFFGPGTRLTVL.

The gene calls are TRBV9 and TRBJ2-2; 11 positions match TRBD2. The CDR3 has 15 residues. V shed 4 bases and J 5 bases; nucleotides not matched to a gene: 4. Looked up from germline, CDR1 is SGDLS and CDR2 is YYNGEE. The CDR3 DNA follows: TGTGCCAGCAGCTCCCTAGCGGGAGGAACCGGGGAGCTGTTTTTT. Protein: CASSSLAGGTGELFF.

J is TRBJ1-1 and V is TRBV27; TRBD1 might be the D (5 bases). V was cut by 3 bases and J by 4 bases, with 12 bases left in between. The CDR3 contains 14 residues. Germline V lookup: CDR1 MNHEY, CDR2 SMNVEV (reference sequence). CDR3 DNA sequence: TGTGCCAGCAGTTTCGGACTCGGGGGCACTGAAGCTTTCTTT. This sequence encodes CASSFGLGGTEAFF.

The rearrangement uses TRBV27 and TRBJ2-3; TRBD1 is a possible D gene (6 bases). The CDR3 totals 12 residues. Germline CDR1 reads MNHEY; CDR2 reads SMNVEV (reference sequence). Deletions cut 5 bases from V and 5 bases from J, with 8 bases between. The CDR3 reads CASSGGVDTQYF. For the CDR3, the DNA is TGTGCCAGCAGTGGGGGCGTAGATACGCAGTATTTT.

The chain carries TRBV5-1 and TRBJ2-5, with 7 positions matching TRBD2. Germline-derived CDR1 and CDR2 are SGHRS and YFSETQ. Trimming cost V 4 bases and J 2 bases; bases outside gene matches: 11. CDR3 length: 16 residues. The CDR3 loop reads CASSPVRDSGQETQYF. In DNA form, the CDR3 reads TGCGCCAGCAGCCCGGTAAGAGATAGCGGGCAAGAGACCCAGTACTTC.

The chain is built from TRBV6-6 and TRBJ2-1, with TRBD2 matching 12 bases. CDR3 size: 15 residues. V lost 6 bases to trimming and J lost 15 bases; unmatched junction nucleotides: 15. From germline, CDR1 is MNHNY and CDR2 SVGAGI (reference sequence). CDR3 coding DNA: TGTGCCAGCAGGCACCTGACTAGCGGGAGCCGGCTTCGGTTCTTC. Protein: CASRHLTSGSRLRFF.

The chain carries TRBV4-3 and TRBJ2-3; D is perhaps TRBD1 or TRBD2 (5 bases each). CDR3 length: 15 amino acids. Between the trimmed V and J ends, which lost 5 bases and 5 bases, there was a span of 17 bases. From germline, CDR1 is LGHNA and CDR2 YSLEER. CDR3 in DNA: TGCGCCAGCAGCAAAGGGGTCGGGGTAGGAGATACGCAGTATTTT. Amino acid sequence: CASSKGVGVGDTQYF.

J is TRBJ2-7 and V is TRBV6-5; no clear D. The V gene lost 0 bases and the J gene lost 4 bases, with 7 bases spanning the gap. The CDR3 loop spans 13 amino acids. Germline V gene lookup returns CDR1 MNHEY and CDR2 SVGAGI. The CDR3 spells CASSYSVAYEQYF. The CDR3 bases are TGTGCCAGCAGTTACTCGGTGGCTTACGAGCAGTACTTC.

Concerning this clone itself: One junction end disagrees with the germline gene, perhaps due to a read error. V gene TRBV5-1 combines with J gene TRBJ2-7; D is undetermined. The CDR3 extends over 14 amino acids. CDR1 is SGHRS and CDR2 is YFSETQ in the germline V gene. CDR3 residues: CASSLEDTSHEQYF. The CDR3 DNA reads as TGCGCCAGCAGCTTGGAAGACACCTCCCACGAGCAGTACTTC.

The CDR3 nucleotides read TGTGCCAGCAGCGCGGAAACAGGGAACACTGAAGCTTTCTTT. Translated: CASSAETGNTEAFF. The chain recombines TRBV14 with TRBJ1-1; D might be TRBD1 (5 bases). This CDR3 is 14 amino acids long. V was shortened by 5 bases and J by 1 base, with 11 bases between the two germline ends. Per germline, CDR1 SGHDN and CDR2 FVKESK.

The rearrangement links TRBV27 to TRBJ1-5; D gene ambiguous. Trimming took off 6 bases at V and 0 bases at J, with 6 bases between the two ends. This CDR3 is built from 13 residues. The V gene's germline CDR1 is MNHEY and CDR2 SMNVEV (reference sequence). The CDR3 protein is CASSSYSNQPQHF. Here the CDR3 DNA reads TGTGCCAGCAGCTCCTATAGCAATCAGCCCCAGCATTTT.

The J gene is TRBJ1-3, the V gene TRBV11-1, with D possibly matching TRBD1 (6 bases). This CDR3 has 15 residues. CDR1 and CDR2 (germline): SGHAT, FQDESV (reference sequence). The V and J ends lost 2 bases and 2 bases respectively, with 10 bases between them. The CDR3 protein is CASSLSQGTGNTIYF. CDR3 in DNA: TGTGCCAGCAGCTTAAGCCAGGGGACTGGAAACACCATATATTTT.

The rearrangement uses TRBV9 and TRBJ1-5; D unclear. CDR1 SGDLS and CDR2 YYNGEE come from the germline V gene. The CDR3 spans 15 residues. Deletions cut 0 bases from V and 0 bases from J, with 7 bases between. For the CDR3, the DNA is TGTGCCAGCAGCGTAGGCGGAGATAGCAATCAGCCCCAGCATTTT. Translated: CASSVGGDSNQPQHF.

The chain uses TRBV10-3 and TRBJ1-1; tentative D call: TRBD1 (5 bases). This CDR3 has 14 residues. Germline V gives CDR1 ENHRY, CDR2 SYGVKD. V was clipped by 4 bases and J by 3 bases, with 12 bases between them. This CDR3 reads CAISGGQGDTEAFF. The CDR3 nucleotides are TGTGCCATCAGTGGTGGGCAGGGTGACACTGAAGCTTTCTTT.

The gene calls are TRBV7-3 and TRBJ2-5; 7 bases line up with TRBD2. With 5 bases clipped from V and 2 bases from J, the junction kept 5 bases outside the gene matches. The germline V gene encodes CDR1 SGHTA and CDR2 FQGTGA. The CDR3 loop spans 14 amino acids. Written as DNA, the CDR3 is TGTGCCAGCAGCCAATCGGGGGGACAAGAGACCCAGTACTTC. Translating gives CASSQSGGQETQYF.

The V and J genes are TRBV28 and TRBJ2-7; 10 bases map to TRBD1. The junction had 8 bases not matched to a gene; V was cut back by 6 bases and J by 3 bases. The germline V gene encodes CDR1 MDHEN and CDR2 SYDVKM. This CDR3 is built from 15 residues. The DNA for the CDR3 is TGTGCCAGCAGAGCCGGGACAGGGGTGTTCTACGAGCAGTACTTC. Amino acids: CASRAGTGVFYEQYF.

The J gene is TRBJ1-4, the V gene TRBV4-3, with a possible D match to TRBD1 (5 bases). Germline V gene sequence: CDR1 LGHNA, CDR2 YSLEER. The CDR3 covers 17 residues. The V gene lost 0 bases and the J gene lost 7 bases, with 18 bases spanning the gap. The CDR3 region has the DNA TGCGCCAGCAGCCAAGAGGGGGGGTCAGTCGTCGGTGAAAAACTGTTTTTT. Amino acids: CASSQEGGSVVGEKLFF.

This clone was seen a handful of times. The V call is TRBV15, the J call TRBJ1-3, with 8 bases that match TRBD1. CDR1 is LNHNV and CDR2 is YYDKDF in the germline V gene (reference sequence). V gave up 1 base and J gave up 0 bases; unmatched junction bases: 11. The CDR3 totals 19 residues. The CDR3 DNA reads as TGTGCCACCAGCAGAGTATGGACAGGGCCAGAACTCTCTGGAAACACCATATATTTT. The encoded protein is CATSRVWTGPELSGNTIYF.